The clone carrying this T cell receptor beta chain has a single count. The germline gene is not matched at one end of the junction; a read error may be the cause. Both 60 Vbeta primers and 13 Jbeta primers went into the PCR. The protocol was immunoSEQ multiplex PCR, while the TCRdb copy is restricted to in-frame clones and leaves out a portion. The data contain over 150,000 clones, about 80% of them singletons. Donors were nominally healthy when sampled, though unrecorded immune exposures were likely. The sample originates from a study of cytomegalovirus exposure and HLA in healthy donors. In the study overall: An earlier analysis found around 100 million unique TCR beta sequences from 200 million or so T cells. The study's early data release held about 85 million unique TCRs from HLA-typed donors.

The CDR3 loop spans 9 amino acids. Germline V gene data show CDR1 as SGDLS and CDR2 as YYNGEE. The specimen sequenced was PBMCs. V gene TRBV9 combines with J gene TRBJ1-1, with 7 nucleotides matching TRBD1. The sequence was collected from a woman between 50 and 59 years old in good health and CMV-seronegative. As DNA, the CDR3 is TGTGCCAGCAGCATCGACAGGGTCTTT. Translated, it gives CASSIDRVF.